Below, one TCR beta chain is given with its context. Other nucleotide sequences in the sample specify the same CDR3. In the source study's methods: Amplification with reference gene primers provided the estimates of nucleated cell counts. The table came from immunoSEQ multiplex PCR; TCRdb's copy has only in-frame clones and leaves some out. The DNA gave D and trimming, while V, J and clone size come from that table. The sample lists hundreds of thousands of clones, approximately 82% occurring once. The data are from a study of blood T cell repertoires in COVID-19. Study context: Specimens from acute and convalescent COVID-19 originated in the United States, Italy and Spain. In each case, the material was cDNA or gDNA derived from T cells, B-cell-depleted T cells, or PBMCs.

It was within 2 weeks before study entry that exposed participants met a COVID-19 case. This receptor was taken from a man aged 35 to 55 who had been exposed to COVID-19. Sequenced material: PBMCs or T cells enriched from blood (not recorded which).

The CDR3 is CASSPGQGAYEQYF. The CDR3 coding sequence is TGTGCCAGCAGCCCTGGACAGGGGGCGTACGAGCAGTACTTC. J is TRBJ2-7 and V is TRBV7-3; 11 nucleotides align to TRBD1. This CDR3 is 14 amino acids long. Unmatched junction bases numbered 4, after V lost 5 bases and J lost 4 bases. CDR1 and CDR2 (germline): SGHTA, FQGTGA. Variable domain in full (rest from reference TRBV7-3 and TRBJ2-7): GAGVSQTPSNKVTEKGKYVELRCDPISGHTALYWYRQSLGQGPEFLIYFQGTGAADDSGLPNDRFFAVRPEGSVSTLKIQRTERGDSAVYLCASSPGQGAYEQYFGPGTRLTVT.